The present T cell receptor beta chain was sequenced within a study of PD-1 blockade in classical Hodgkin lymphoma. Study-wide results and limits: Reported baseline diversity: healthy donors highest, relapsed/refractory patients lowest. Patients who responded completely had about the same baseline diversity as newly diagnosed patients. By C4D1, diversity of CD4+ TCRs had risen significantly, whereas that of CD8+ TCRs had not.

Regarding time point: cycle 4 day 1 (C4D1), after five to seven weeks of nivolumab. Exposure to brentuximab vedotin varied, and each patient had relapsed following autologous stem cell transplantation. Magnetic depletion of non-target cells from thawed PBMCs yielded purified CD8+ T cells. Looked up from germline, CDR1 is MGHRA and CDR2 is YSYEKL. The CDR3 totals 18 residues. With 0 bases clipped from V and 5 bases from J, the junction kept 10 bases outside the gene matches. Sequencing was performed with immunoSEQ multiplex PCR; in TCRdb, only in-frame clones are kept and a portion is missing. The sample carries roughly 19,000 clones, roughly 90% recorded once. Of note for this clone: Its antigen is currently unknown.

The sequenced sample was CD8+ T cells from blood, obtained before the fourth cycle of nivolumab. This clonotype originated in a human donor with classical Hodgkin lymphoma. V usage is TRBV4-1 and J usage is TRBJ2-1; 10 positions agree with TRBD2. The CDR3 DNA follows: TGCGCCAGCAGCCAAGATCGTGGACTAGCGGACCGGGACAATGAGCAGTTCTTC. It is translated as CASSQDRGLADRDNEQFF.